This entry features one T cell receptor beta chain sequence. Its target is not known. The data originate from a study of OX40 agonist ivuxolimab in advanced cancers. Study context: The study gave patients intravenous ivuxolimab at 0.01 to 10 mg/kg every 2 weeks.

With 6 bases removed from V and 0 bases from J, the gap between germline ends came to 15 bases. Germline V CDR1 and CDR2: WNHNN, SYGVQD (reference sequence). The CDR3 extends over 16 amino acids. TCRdb keeps only in-frame clones here, not all; method: immunoSEQ multiplex PCR. The repertoire has 30,000 or so clones, 70% to 85% of them found once; the top ten carry roughly 15%. Notes on the study in general: Determination of antigen specificity was not performed for the expanded peripheral T cells.

The chain joins TRBV10-1 to TRBJ1-5; perhaps TRBD1 as D (5 bases). The starting material was CD4+ or CD8+ T cells sorted from blood, obtained in a trial of the OX40 agonist ivuxolimab. The clonotype comes from an adult with an advanced solid tumor such as melanoma, head and neck, liver or kidney cancer. For the CDR3, the DNA is TGCGCCAGCAGGGGAAACAGGAGTGATAGCAATCAGCCCCAGCATTTT. This gives the protein CASRGNRSDSNQPQHF.